This T cell receptor beta chain is from a study of T cell repertoires in cytomegalovirus infection. Study summary: Selection of CMV epitopes for the study included recently identified HLA-C-restricted and well-studied HLA-B-restricted ones. CMV infection plus the matching HLA type was flagged by public TCR beta signatures.

In the case of this clonotype: Its antigen is currently unknown.

TCRdb independently ran MiXCR on the reads; one entry per CDR3 protein. The table has roughly 500,000 distinct CDR3 sequences, about 44% seen once; the top ten hold about 41%. Findings of the study overall: HLA-C-restricted CMV-specific TCR beta clonotypes were dominant in the ex vivo response.

The CDR3 is made up of 13 amino acids. The V and J ends lost 4 bases and 11 bases respectively, with 17 bases between them. The V gene's germline CDR1 is SGHTA and CDR2 FQGNSA. Sequences were derived from cultured PBMCs, sampled from culture after CMV antigen stimulation. V gene TRBV7-2 combines with J gene TRBJ1-1, with a weak D call TRBD1 (5 bases). The clonotype originates from a human donor in good health (CMV status not recorded). Some clones in this sample may be carry-over from other donors' samples. DNA of the CDR3: TGTGCCAGCAGCTCCGATCGACAGCGCCGGGCTTTCTTT. Its translation is CASSSDRQRRAFF.